A selection of T cell receptor beta chains follows, all from one sample in a study of T cell changes during pregnancy in multiple sclerosis. Clones were sequenced by immunoSEQ multiplex PCR, and TCRdb holds only the in-frame ones, with some missing. The sample carries 100,000 to 140,000 clones, 85% to 95% recorded once. Material: peripheral blood, obtained in the third trimester of pregnancy. These TCRs come from a female donor in good health, enrolled as a control in a pregnancy study. Both conserved end residues are part of each CDR3. A D gene is named only where the DNA matches it firmly. Rows may omit the clone size; those that give it use once, few, many or a size class.

size	V	J	D	CDR3	DNA
.	TRBV7-2	TRBJ1-5	.	CASMKQENSNQPQHF	TGTGCCAGCATGAAACAGGAAAATAGCAATCAGCCCCAGCATTTT
few	TRBV7-9	TRBJ2-1	TRBD1	CASSPRPGQDSYNEQFF	TGTGCCAGCAGCCCGCGGCCGGGACAGGACTCCTACAATGAGCAGTTCTTC
once	TRBV19	TRBJ2-5	TRBD2	CASAAGGSVQETQYF	TGTGCCAGTGCCGCGGGGGGGTCCGTACAAGAGACCCAGTACTTC
.	TRBV7-2	TRBJ2-2	.	CASSLVSGGSGELFF	TGTGCCAGCAGCTTAGTATCGGGTGGGTCCGGGGAGCTGTTTTTT
.	TRBV11-1	TRBJ2-7	TRBD1	CASRSTGGNLYEQYF	TGTGCCAGCAGATCGACAGGGGGCAACCTCTACGAGCAGTACTTC
few	TRBV30	TRBJ1-2	.	CAWAPTGTGYTF	TGTGCCTGGGCCCCAACAGGGACTGGCTACACCTTC
.	TRBV6-1	TRBJ2-7	TRBD1	CASTRDSLSYEQYF	TGTGCCAGCACACGGGACAGCCTCTCCTACGAGCAGTACTTC
.	TRBV7-2	TRBJ1-3	.	CASSPSPGSGNTIYF	TGTGCCAGCAGCCCCTCTCCAGGCTCTGGAAACACCATATATTTT
.	TRBV11-2	TRBJ1-5	.	CASSPGSGGAQHF	TGTGCCAGCAGCCCGGGGAGTGGGGGGGCCCAGCATTTT
.	TRBV7-9	TRBJ2-7	.	CASSLDEGSASYEQYF	TGTGCCAGCAGCTTAGACGAAGGCAGCGCATCCTACGAGCAGTACTTC
.	TRBV7-2	TRBJ1-4	.	CASSLNGQTNEKLFF	TGTGCCAGCAGCTTAAACGGACAAACCAATGAAAAACTGTTTTTT
.	TRBV19	TRBJ1-2	.	CASRQEGYGYTF	TGTGCCAGTCGACAGGAAGGCTATGGCTACACCTTC
.	TRBV6-5	TRBJ1-3	.	CASSYGRGSSGNTIYF	TGTGCCAGCAGTTACGGGAGGGGAAGCTCTGGAAACACCATATATTTT
once	TRBV19	TRBJ1-6	TRBD1	CASSTLGTANSPLHF	TGTGCCAGTAGCACCCTCGGGACAGCGAATTCACCCCTCCACTTT
.	TRBV6-5	TRBJ2-3	TRBD2	CASSYRAGVDTQYF	TGTGCCAGCAGTTACAGAGCGGGGGTCGATACGCAGTATTTT
.	TRBV7-3	TRBJ2-3	TRBD2	CASSLWSSGDMDTQYF	TGTGCCAGCAGCTTATGGTCTAGCGGGGACATGGATACGCAGTATTTT
.	TRBV11-3	TRBJ1-1	.	CASSRLGGAVSSATEAFF	TGTGCCAGCAGCCGCCTAGGGGGGGCGGTATCGAGTGCCACTGAAGCTTTCTTT
once	TRBV14	TRBJ1-6	.	CASSQDLGYNSPLHF	TGTGCCAGCAGCCAAGATCTGGGCTACAATTCACCCCTCCACTTT
.	TRBV19	TRBJ1-2	TRBD1	CASSIPGQGGDYGYTF	TGTGCCAGTAGTATCCCCGGACAGGGCGGCGACTATGGCTACACCTTC
.	TRBV4-1	TRBJ2-2	.	CASGASTGELFF	TGCGCCAGCGGGGCTAGCACCGGGGAGCTGTTTTTT
few	TRBV19	TRBJ1-1	.	CASSIGTLNTEAFF	TGTGCCAGTAGTATAGGAACTTTGAACACTGAAGCTTTCTTT
.	TRBV7-2	TRBJ2-3	.	CASSTRPGGTDTQYF	TGTGCCAGCAGCACGAGGCCAGGGGGCACAGATACGCAGTATTTT
.	TRBV30	TRBJ2-7	.	CAWGTGQGVHEQYF	TGTGCCTGGGGCACCGGGCAGGGTGTGCACGAGCAGTACTTC
.	TRBV5-8	TRBJ2-7	.	CASTLGGQRAEQYF	TGTGCCAGCACCCTGGGGGGGCAGAGGGCCGAGCAGTACTTC
once	TRBV4-2	TRBJ2-5	.	CASSVTALTQETQYF	TGTGCCAGCAGCGTAACAGCTCTAACTCAAGAGACCCAGTACTTC
once	TRBV28	TRBJ1-5	.	CASTHETGRYSNQPQHF	TGTGCCAGCACGCATGAGACAGGCAGGTATAGCAATCAGCCCCAGCATTTT
.	TRBV29-1	TRBJ2-3	TRBD2	CSVTLAGDVSSTDTQYF	TGCAGCGTGACGTTAGCGGGGGACGTTTCTAGCACAGATACGCAGTATTTT
.	TRBV6-5	TRBJ1-6	TRBD1	CASSYSIDRGLPLHF	TGTGCCAGCAGTTACTCAATAGACAGGGGGTTACCCCTCCACTTT
.	TRBV4-2	TRBJ2-2	.	CASSHRITGELFF	TGTGCCAGCAGCCACAGGATCACCGGGGAGCTGTTTTTT
few	TRBV7-2	TRBJ2-7	.	CASSLGSGYEQYF	TGTGCCAGCAGCTTAGGGTCGGGATACGAGCAGTACTTC
.	TRBV30	TRBJ2-7	.	CAWSGGLYEQYF	TGTGCCTGGAGTGGCGGACTTTACGAGCAGTACTTC
.	TRBV7-9	TRBJ1-5	TRBD1	CASSSTGISNQPQHF	TGTGCCAGCAGCTCGACAGGGATTAGCAATCAGCCCCAGCATTTT
once	TRBV11-2	TRBJ2-5	TRBD1	CASSLALVQGQETQYF	TGTGCCAGCAGCTTAGCCCTGGTTCAGGGACAGGAGACCCAGTACTTC
.	TRBV4-2	TRBJ2-4	TRBD1	CASSQEGQGAVAKNIQYF	TGTGCCAGCAGCCAAGAAGGACAGGGGGCAGTAGCCAAAAACATTCAGTACTTC
.	TRBV10-3	TRBJ2-2	TRBD2	CAISGSGLAGKTSAITGELFF	TGTGCCATCAGTGGTTCAGGACTAGCGGGTAAAACTTCAGCTATCACCGGGGAGCTGTTTTTT
.	TRBV19	TRBJ2-5	.	CASSTYQETQYF	TGTGCCAGTAGTACGTACCAAGAGACCCAGTACTTC
.	TRBV5-4	TRBJ1-2	.	CASSFVGANYGYTF	TGTGCCAGCAGCTTTGTAGGGGCGAACTATGGCTACACCTTC
.	TRBV2	TRBJ2-7	TRBD2	CASLRTGRLDLAGDDEQYF	TGTGCCAGCCTTAGGACAGGCCGACTGGACCTAGCGGGGGATGACGAGCAGTACTTC
.	TRBV14	TRBJ2-7	TRBD1	CASSPTRQGWAYEQYF	TGTGCCAGCAGCCCGACCCGACAGGGGTGGGCCTACGAGCAGTACTTC
.	TRBV5-6	TRBJ2-1	TRBD2	CASSLMGLYNEQFF	TGTGCCAGCAGCTTGATGGGACTATACAATGAGCAGTTCTTC
.	TRBV9	TRBJ2-7	.	CATRRTKKKSTEQYF	TGTGCCACCCGTCGAACTAAAAAAAAGTCTACCGAGCAGTACTTC
.	TRBV14	TRBJ1-2	TRBD1	CASSAVGIAEDRNYGYTF	TGTGCCAGCAGCGCCGTAGGTATTGCCGAGGACAGGAACTATGGCTACACCTTC
.	TRBV9	TRBJ2-7	TRBD1	CASSPGTGYEQYF	TGTGCCAGCAGCCCGGGGACAGGGTACGAGCAGTACTTC
.	TRBV5-1	TRBJ1-3	TRBD1	CASSPDRAGNTIYF	TGCGCCAGCAGCCCCGACAGGGCTGGAAACACCATATATTTT
.	TRBV19	TRBJ1-4	TRBD1	CASSNGPRDRVEKLFF	TGTGCCAGTAGCAACGGGCCCCGTGACAGGGTAGAAAAACTGTTTTTT
.	TRBV18	TRBJ1-6	TRBD1	CASSDTGDRALHF	TGTGCCAGCTCGGACACAGGGGATCGGGCCCTCCACTTT
.	TRBV7-2	TRBJ1-5	.	CASSEDSLYQPQHF	TGTGCCAGCAGCGAGGACAGCCTTTATCAGCCCCAGCATTTT
.	TRBV6-5	TRBJ1-2	.	CASNPGGIPIGYTF	TGTGCGAGTAACCCGGGAGGGATCCCCATTGGCTACACCTTC